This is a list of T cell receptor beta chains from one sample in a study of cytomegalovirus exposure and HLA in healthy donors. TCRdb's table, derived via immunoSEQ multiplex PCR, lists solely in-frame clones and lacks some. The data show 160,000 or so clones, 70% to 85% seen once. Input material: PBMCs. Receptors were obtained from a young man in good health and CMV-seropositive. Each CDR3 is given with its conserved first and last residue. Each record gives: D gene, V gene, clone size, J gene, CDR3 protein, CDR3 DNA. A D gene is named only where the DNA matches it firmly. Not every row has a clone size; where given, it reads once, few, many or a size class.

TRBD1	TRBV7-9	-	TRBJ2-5	CASSLGDRGFETQYF	TGTGCCAGCAGCTTAGGGGACAGGGGGTTTGAGACCCAGTACTTC
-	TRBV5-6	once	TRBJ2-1	CASSMDGGYAGSEQFF	TGTGCCAGCAGCATGGACGGAGGCTACGCGGGGTCTGAGCAGTTCTTC
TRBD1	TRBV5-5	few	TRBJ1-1	CASSKTGTASRTEAFF	TGTGCCAGCAGCAAAACCGGGACAGCGTCGCGGACTGAAGCTTTCTTT
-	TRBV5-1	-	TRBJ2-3	CASSYDSTTDTQYF	TGCGCCAGCAGCTACGACAGTACCACAGATACGCAGTATTTT
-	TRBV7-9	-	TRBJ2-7	CASSLSATVSYEQYF	TGTGCCAGCAGCTTATCTGCGACAGTTTCCTACGAGCAGTACTTC
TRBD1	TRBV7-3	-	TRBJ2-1	CASSTGGDEQFF	TGTGCCAGCTCTACAGGGGGCGATGAGCAGTTCTTC
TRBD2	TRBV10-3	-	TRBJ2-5	CAIRGGSGGAEETQYF	TGTGCCATCAGAGGGGGGTCCGGGGGGGCCGAAGAGACCCAGTACTTC
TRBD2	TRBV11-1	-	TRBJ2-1	CASSRFSGEFNEQFF	TGTGCCAGCAGCCGCTTTAGCGGGGAATTTAATGAGCAGTTCTTC
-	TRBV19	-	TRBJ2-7	CASSIGQGAYEQYF	TGTGCCAGTAGTATCGGTCAGGGTGCCTACGAGCAGTACTTC
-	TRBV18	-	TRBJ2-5	CASSTGFGETQYF	TGTGCCAGCTCAACTGGGTTCGGGGAGACCCAGTACTTC
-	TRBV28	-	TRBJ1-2	CASSLRVEFGYTF	TGTGCCAGCAGTTTGCGGGTGGAGTTTGGCTACACCTTC
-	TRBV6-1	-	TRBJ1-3	CASSEALQGPTGNTIYF	TGTGCCAGCAGTGAAGCGCTTCAGGGCCCTACTGGAAACACCATATATTTT
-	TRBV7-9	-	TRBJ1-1	CASSSTGVVNTEAFF	TGTGCCAGCAGCAGCACCGGGGTGGTGAACACTGAAGCTTTCTTT
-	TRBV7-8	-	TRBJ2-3	CASSPPSASTDTQYF	TGTGCCAGCAGCCCCCCGAGCGCGAGCACAGATACGCAGTATTTT
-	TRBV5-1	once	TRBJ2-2	CASSLLTEDTGELFF	TGCGCCAGCAGCTTGCTGACAGAAGACACCGGGGAGCTGTTTTTT
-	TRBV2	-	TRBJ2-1	CASNAGIYNEQFF	TGTGCCAGCAACGCGGGGATCTACAATGAGCAGTTCTTC
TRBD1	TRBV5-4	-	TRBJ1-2	CASSQGQGAVGYTF	TGTGCCAGCAGCCAGGGACAGGGGGCCGTGGGCTACACCTTC
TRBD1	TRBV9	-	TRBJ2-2	CASSVAGTGSGELFF	TGTGCCAGCAGCGTAGCCGGGACAGGGTCCGGGGAGCTGTTTTTT
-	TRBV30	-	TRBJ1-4	CAWGGVGATNEKLFF	TGTGCCTGGGGGGGGGTCGGAGCAACTAATGAAAAACTGTTTTTT
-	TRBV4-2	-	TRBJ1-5	CASSLKGGPDNQPQHF	TGTGCCAGCAGCCTCAAGGGGGGGCCTGACAATCAGCCCCAGCATTTT
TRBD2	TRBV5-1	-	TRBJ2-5	CASSLGTSVETQYF	TGCGCCAGCAGCTTGGGAACTAGCGTTGAGACCCAGTACTTC
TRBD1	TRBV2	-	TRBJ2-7	CASRSPGQGHEQYF	TGTGCCAGCAGGAGTCCCGGACAGGGCCACGAGCAGTACTTC
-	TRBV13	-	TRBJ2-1	CASSLQQGYNEQFF	TGTGCCAGCAGCTTACAGCAGGGCTACAATGAGCAGTTCTTC
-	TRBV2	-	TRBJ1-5	CASSEKTISNQPQHF	TGTGCCAGCAGTGAAAAGACTATTAGCAATCAGCCCCAGCATTTT
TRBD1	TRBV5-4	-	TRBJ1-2	CASSLPGTGGSGYTF	TGTGCCAGCAGCTTGCCAGGGACAGGGGGCTCTGGCTACACCTTC
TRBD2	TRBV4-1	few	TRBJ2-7	CASSQDTGGSYEQYF	TGCGCCAGCAGCCAAGATACGGGGGGCTCCTACGAGCAGTACTTC
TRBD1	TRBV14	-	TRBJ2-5	CASSNSGGLETQYF	TGTGCCAGCAGCAACTCAGGGGGCCTGGAGACCCAGTACTTC
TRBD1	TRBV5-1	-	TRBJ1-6	CASSRTGRNSPLHF	TGCGCCAGCAGCAGGACAGGAAGGAATTCACCCCTCCACTTT
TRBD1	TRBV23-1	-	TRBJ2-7	CASSQLRETGGSYEQYF	TGCGCCAGCAGTCAGCTAAGGGAGACAGGGGGCTCCTACGAGCAGTACTTC
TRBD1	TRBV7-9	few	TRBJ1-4	CASSQGQGWEKLFF	TGTGCCAGCAGCCAGGGACAGGGCTGGGAAAAACTGTTTTTT
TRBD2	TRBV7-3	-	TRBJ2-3	CASRGELAGVTDTQYF	TGTGCCAGCAGGGGAGAACTAGCGGGGGTCACAGATACGCAGTATTTT
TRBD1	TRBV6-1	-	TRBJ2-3	CASREWDRGFPSTDTQYF	TGTGCCAGCAGAGAATGGGACAGGGGGTTCCCTAGCACAGATACGCAGTATTTT
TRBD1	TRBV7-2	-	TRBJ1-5	CASSRWTGGGQPQHF	TGTGCCAGCAGCCGTTGGACAGGGGGCGGTCAGCCCCAGCATTTT
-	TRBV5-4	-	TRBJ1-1	CASSFDIKATEAFF	TGTGCCAGCAGCTTTGACATTAAGGCCACTGAAGCTTTCTTT
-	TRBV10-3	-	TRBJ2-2	CAISEIENTGELFF	TGTGCCATCAGTGAGATAGAGAACACCGGGGAGCTGTTTTTT
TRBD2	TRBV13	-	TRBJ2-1	CASSPWGSGGDNEQFF	TGTGCCAGCAGCCCCTGGGGTAGCGGGGGGGACAATGAGCAGTTCTTC
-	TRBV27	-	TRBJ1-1	CASSPQGSTEAFF	TGTGCCAGCAGCCCGCAGGGCTCCACTGAAGCTTTCTTT
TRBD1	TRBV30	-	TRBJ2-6	CAWSSRTGISGANVLTF	TGTGCCTGGAGTTCCCGGACAGGGATCTCTGGGGCCAACGTCCTGACTTTC
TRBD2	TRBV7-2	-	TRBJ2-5	CARSYGTSGGHQETQYF	TGTGCCAGAAGCTACGGGACTAGCGGGGGGCACCAAGAGACCCAGTACTTC
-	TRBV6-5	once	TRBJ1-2	CASSYGLSTYGYTF	TGTGCCAGCAGTTACGGCTTATCAACATATGGCTACACCTTC
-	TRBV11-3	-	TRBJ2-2	CASRYSRNTGELFF	TGTGCCAGCAGATATAGCAGGAACACCGGGGAGCTGTTTTTT
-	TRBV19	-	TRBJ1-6	CASNRGGTSPLHF	TGTGCCAGTAACCGAGGGGGAACTTCACCCCTCCACTTT